These 23 T cell receptor beta chains share one sample of origin, sequenced in a study of T cell responses to AZD1222 COVID-19 vaccine. Assay: immunoSEQ multiplex PCR; the TCRdb copy retains only in-frame clones and omits some. This table holds about 110,000 clones, roughly 93% found once. The sample in question was peripheral blood, obtained 28 days after the second AZD1222 dose. These receptor sequences come from an adult who received the AZD1222 COVID-19 vaccine.

V gene TRBV3-1 (or the pseudogene TRBV3-2) combines with J gene TRBJ2-5; D is unresolved. Germline CDR1 is LGHDT and CDR2 is YNNKEL (reference sequence). The CDR3 consists of 11 residues. V dropped 6 bases and J dropped 5 bases, with 7 bases sitting between them. In DNA, the CDR3 is TGTGCCAGCAGTCAAACTGAGACCCAGTACTTC. Its translation: CASSQTETQYF.

J is TRBJ1-3 and V is TRBV30, with TRBD1 matching over 7 bases. CDR1 is GTSNPN and CDR2 is SVGIG in the germline V gene (reference sequence). V lost 1 base and J lost 4; bases outside the gene matches: 10. The CDR3 is 16 residues long. CDR3 residues: CAWSAPPTGFGNTIYF. CDR3 nucleotides: TGTGCCTGGAGTGCCCCCCCGACAGGGTTCGGAAACACCATATATTTT. Drawing the rest from reference TRBV30 and TRBJ1-3, the complete variable domain is SQTIHQWPATLVQPVGSPLSLECTVEGTSNPNLYWYRQAAGRGLQLLFYSVGIGQISSEVPQNLSASRPQDRQFILSSKKLLLSDSGFYLCAWSAPPTGFGNTIYFGEGSWLTVV.

The chain links TRBV10-1 to TRBJ1-2; D remains ambiguous. Looked up from germline, CDR1 is WNHNN and CDR2 is SYGVQD (reference sequence). The CDR3 is 13 amino acids. V was pared by 8 bases and J by 1 base, with 11 bases between. The CDR3 loop reads CASGNNGNYGYTF. CDR3 bases: TGCGCCAGCGGTAACAACGGTAACTATGGCTACACCTTC.

This chain links TRBV5-1 with TRBJ2-3; D is possibly TRBD2 (5 bases). Per the germline V gene, CDR1 is SGHRS and CDR2 is YFSETQ. The CDR3 spans 14 residues. Trimming pared 0 bases from V and 2 bases from J, leaving 7 bases between. The CDR3, as DNA: TGCGCCAGCAGCTTGGCGGGGAACACAGATACGCAGTATTTT. Residues: CASSLAGNTDTQYF.

The chain has TRBV12-3 or TRBV12-4 and TRBJ2-7; TRBD1 is a possible D gene (5 bases). Trimming removed 3 bases at V and 3 bases at J, with 9 bases between. The CDR3 totals 13 residues. The CDR3 loop is CASSFDSGYEQYF. CDR3 DNA sequence: TGTGCCAGCAGTTTCGACAGTGGCTACGAGCAGTACTTC.

This chain uses TRBV10-2 with TRBJ1-2; TRBD1 is a possible D gene (5 bases). Deletions cut 6 bases from V and 6 bases from J, with 14 bases between. Germline V gene lookup returns CDR1 WSHSY and CDR2 SAAADI. The CDR3 extends over 13 amino acids. CDR3 loop: CASSGTLTNGYTF. CDR3 DNA sequence: TGCGCCAGCAGCGGGACGCTTACCAATGGCTACACCTTC.

The rearrangement joins TRBV7-9 to TRBJ1-1, with unresolved D. With 5 bases removed from V and 4 bases from J, the gap between germline ends came to 17 bases. The germline V gene has CDR1 SEHNR and CDR2 FQNEAQ (reference sequence). This CDR3 is 15 amino acids long. This chain's CDR3 is CASSDGLLRSTEAFF. The DNA of the CDR3 is TGTGCCAGCAGCGATGGGCTATTGAGGAGCACTGAAGCTTTCTTT.

This chain links TRBV24-1 with TRBJ2-5; 12 bases line up with TRBD1. Germline CDR1 and CDR2: KGHDR and SFDVKD. The CDR3 spans 18 residues. J gave up 1 base and V 2 bases, and 7 bases lay outside the gene matches. This chain's CDR3 is CATSDSGGTGGLQETQYF. DNA of the CDR3: TGTGCCACCAGTGATTCTGGAGGGACAGGGGGCCTCCAAGAGACCCAGTACTTC.

This clone was observed a single time. The rearrangement uses TRBV7-9 and TRBJ2-7, with a weak D call TRBD2 (5 bases). The germline CDR1 and CDR2 sequences are SEHNR and FQNEAQ (reference sequence). The CDR3 sequence is 12 residues long. The V and J ends lost 5 bases and 2 bases respectively, with 7 bases between them. CDR3 DNA sequence: TGTGCCAGCAGCCCGGGGACCTACGAGCAGTACTTC. Its translation is CASSPGTYEQYF.

The V call is TRBV4-1, the J call TRBJ2-2; D ambiguous. Trimming cost V 3 bases and J 7 bases, with 15 bases left between them. The CDR3 runs 15 residues. Germline assignment: CDR1 MGHRA and CDR2 YSYEKL. CDR3 sequence reads: CASSHPLRLHGELFF. The CDR3 nucleotides read TGCGCCAGCAGCCATCCCCTAAGGCTTCACGGGGAGCTGTTTTTT.

The chain joins TRBV7-8 to TRBJ1-5; no clear D gene. This CDR3 spans 14 amino acids. Germline V gene data show CDR1 as SGHVS and CDR2 as FQNEAQ. The germline V and J ends were trimmed by 1 base and 0 bases, with 4 bases remaining between them. CDR3 sequence (DNA): TGTGCCAGCAGCTTAGTCTATAGCAATCAGCCCCAGCATTTT. Translation: CASSLVYSNQPQHF.

V usage is TRBV28 and J usage is TRBJ1-5, with TRBD1 matching over 9 bases. The V segment lost 10 bases and the J segment 6 bases; nucleotides outside the gene matches: 10. The germline gives CDR1 MDHEN, CDR2 SYDVKM. The CDR3 loop spans 14 amino acids. CDR3 DNA: TGTGCCACTCGGGACAGGGAGATGGTTCAGCCCCAGCATTTT. Encoded protein: CATRDREMVQPQHF.

The J gene is TRBJ1-4, the V gene TRBV18; 8 bases align to TRBD1. The V gene end was trimmed by 3 bases and the J gene end by 6 bases; junction bases not matched to a gene: 3. In germline, CDR1 is KGHSH, CDR2 LQKENI. There are 14 residues in the CDR3. CDR3 sequence (DNA): TGTGCCAGCTCACCGGGACAGGTTGATGAAAAACTGTTTTTT. Translating it yields CASSPGQVDEKLFF. Full variable domain (rest looked up from reference TRBV18 and TRBJ1-4): NAGVMQNPRHLVRRRGQEARLRCSPMKGHSHVYWYRQLPEEGLKFMVYLQKENIIDESGMPKERFSAEFPKEGPSILRIQQVVRGDSAAYFCASSPGQVDEKLFFGSGTQLSVL.

The V call is TRBV10-3, the J call TRBJ1-2; no definite D call. V was trimmed by 1 base and J by 8 bases, leaving 11 bases between them. Germline lookup yields CDR1 ENHRY and CDR2 SYGVKD. CDR3 size: 13 residues. The CDR3 region is CAISELSRGGYTF. CDR3 in DNA: TGTGCCATCAGTGAGTTATCCCGAGGAGGCTACACCTTC.

The J gene is TRBJ1-5, the V gene TRBV27; D uncertain. Trimming pared 5 bases from V and 7 bases from J, leaving 12 bases between. Germline V gene lookup returns CDR1 MNHEY and CDR2 SMNVEV (reference sequence). This CDR3 contains 13 residues. The CDR3 is CASSPQAYQPQHF. Here the CDR3 DNA reads TGTGCCAGCAGTCCCCAGGCTTACCAGCCCCAGCATTTT.

The rearrangement links TRBV6-6 to TRBJ2-1; tentatively, D is TRBD1 or TRBD2 (5 bases each). This CDR3 is 13 amino acids long. Germline V gives CDR1 MNHNY, CDR2 SVGAGI (reference sequence). Trimming stripped 2 bases from V and 9 bases from J, with 11 bases between. CDR3 sequence: CASSYEGLSEQFF. As DNA, the CDR3 is TGTGCCAGCAGTTACGAGGGGCTCAGTGAGCAGTTCTTC.

The genes are TRBV7-9 and TRBJ2-7; D ambiguous. Trimming took off 1 base at V and 2 bases at J, with 9 bases between the two ends. The germline V gene has CDR1 SEHNR and CDR2 FQNEAQ (reference sequence). The CDR3 has 14 amino acids. CDR3 nucleotides: TGTGCCAGCAGCTTAGAGTTTAGAGCCTACGAGCAGTACTTC. Its protein product is CASSLEFRAYEQYF.

The V and J genes are TRBV5-6 and TRBJ1-4; D gene uncertain. CDR3 size: 13 residues. In germline, CDR1 is SGHDT, CDR2 YYEEEE. V gave up 2 bases and J gave up 7 bases, with 9 bases separating them. CDR3 region: CASSFRRSEKLFF. The CDR3 DNA is TGTGCCAGCAGCTTTCGCAGATCTGAAAAACTGTTTTTT.

This clone is a singleton in its sample. The rearrangement uses TRBV24-1 and TRBJ2-1; no clear D gene. From germline, CDR1 is KGHDR and CDR2 SFDVKD. The ends were cut back, 2 bases at V and 1 base at J, with 11 bases in the middle. This CDR3 is 16 amino acids long. CDR3 nucleotide sequence: TGTGCCACCAGTGATTCTTGGACGGCATCCTACAATGAGCAGTTCTTC. The encoded protein is CATSDSWTASYNEQFF.

The chain carries TRBV30 and TRBJ2-2; D may be TRBD1 (6 bases). Germline V gene sequence: CDR1 GTSNPN, CDR2 SVGIG (reference sequence). The CDR3 sequence is 13 residues long. Trimming left V 0 bases short and J 5 bases short, with 7 bases between. CDR3 sequence (DNA): TGTGCCTGGAGTGTACAGGGTACCGGGGAGCTGTTTTTT. Translating gives CAWSVQGTGELFF.

Only a few counts were recorded for this clone. The chain combines TRBV29-1 with TRBJ2-7; D perhaps matches TRBD2 (6 bases). Between the trimmed V and J ends, which lost 4 bases and 4 bases, there was a span of 20 bases. The CDR3 totals 15 residues. Germline V lookup: CDR1 SQVTM, CDR2 ANQGSEA. The DNA of the CDR3 is TGCAGCGTTGTCCGAGGGGACTCGGCGCAATACGAGCAGTACTTC. Translation gives CSVVRGDSAQYEQYF.

This chain connects TRBV6-7 to TRBJ2-7; D call uncertain. TRBV6-7 is an ORF, with its function uncertain. The CDR3 extends over 14 amino acids. Trimming removed 8 bases at V and 0 bases at J, with 14 bases between. The CDR3 loop is CASSSAGDSYEQYF. In DNA form, the CDR3 reads TGTGCCAGCTCCTCCGCAGGAGACTCCTACGAGCAGTACTTC.

The chain joins TRBV7-7 to TRBJ2-5; D might be TRBD2 (6 bases). The ends were cut back, 5 bases at V and 0 bases at J, with 10 bases in the middle. The CDR3 covers 14 residues. The V gene's germline CDR1 is SSHAT and CDR2 FNYEAQ (reference sequence). CDR3: CASSPGVNQETQYF. CDR3 sequence (DNA): TGTGCCAGCAGCCCGGGAGTAAACCAAGAGACCCAGTACTTC.